The sequence of this T cell receptor (beta chain) was determined in a study of shared clonotypes between healthy human individuals. Looking at the study overall: Participating donors consisted of two women and a few men aged 18 to 49. Study-wide results and caveats: Sampling covered nothing but blood. Tissue TCR repertoires likely differ from those found in blood. Deeper or shallower sequencing was expected to change how clonotypes are shared among donors.

About this clone itself: No antigen is known for it.

The CDR3 loop spans 11 amino acids. The V gene's germline CDR1 is MNHEY and CDR2 SVGAGI. Trimming took 4 bases from V and 5 from J, leaving 6 bases between them. Clones were sequenced by immunoSEQ multiplex PCR, and TCRdb holds only the in-frame ones, with some missing. The repertoire holds about 2 million clones, with about 95% as singletons. Naive-designated CD8 cells lacked CD45RO, were positively enriched for CCR7, and omitted terminally differentiated effector memory CD45RA+ cells. The receptor was derived from a young man in good health. Material for sequencing was naive CD8+ T cells sorted from blood. V and J are TRBV6-5 and TRBJ2-7; D not certain. The CDR3 reads CASSSGHEQYF. In nucleotides, the CDR3 is TGTGCCAGCAGTTCCGGCCACGAGCAGTACTTC.